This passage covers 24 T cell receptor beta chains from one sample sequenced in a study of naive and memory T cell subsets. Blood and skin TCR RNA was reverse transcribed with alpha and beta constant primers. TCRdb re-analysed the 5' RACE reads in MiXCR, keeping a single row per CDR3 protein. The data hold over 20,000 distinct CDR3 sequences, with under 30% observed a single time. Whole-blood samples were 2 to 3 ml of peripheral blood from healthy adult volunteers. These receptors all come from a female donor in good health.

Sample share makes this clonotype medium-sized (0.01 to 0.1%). CDR3 sequence (DNA): TGTGCCACCGGGACTAGCGGTAAACAAGAGACCCAGTACTTC. Translation: CATGTSGKQETQYF. This chain joins TRBV10-3 and TRBJ2-5, with 11 nucleotides matching TRBD2. Trimming took 10 bases from V and 2 from J; bases not matched to a gene: 6. The V gene's germline CDR1 is ENHRY and CDR2 SYGVKD. The CDR3 sequence is 14 residues long.

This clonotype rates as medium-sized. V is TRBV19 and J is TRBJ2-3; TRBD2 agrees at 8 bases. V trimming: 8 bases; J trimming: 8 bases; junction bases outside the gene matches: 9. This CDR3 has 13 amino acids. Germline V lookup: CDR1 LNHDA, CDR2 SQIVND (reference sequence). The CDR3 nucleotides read TGTGCCAGTTCAACGGGGGGGCCGGCTACGCAGTATTTT. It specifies CASSTGGPATQYF.

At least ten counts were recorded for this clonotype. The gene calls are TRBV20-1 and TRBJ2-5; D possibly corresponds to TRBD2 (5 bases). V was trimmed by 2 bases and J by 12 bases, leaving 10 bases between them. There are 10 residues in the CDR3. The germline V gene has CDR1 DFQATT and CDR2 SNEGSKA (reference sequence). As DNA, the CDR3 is TGCAGTGCTAGAAATGAGGGAGAGTACTTC. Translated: CSARNEGEYF.

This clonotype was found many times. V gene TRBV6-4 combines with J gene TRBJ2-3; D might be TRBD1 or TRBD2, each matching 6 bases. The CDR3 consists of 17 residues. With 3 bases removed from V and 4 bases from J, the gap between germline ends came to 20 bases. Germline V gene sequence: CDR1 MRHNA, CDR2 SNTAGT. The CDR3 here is CASSDLGGIGSPDTQYF. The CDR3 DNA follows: TGTGCCAGCAGTGATCTGGGGGGCATTGGCAGCCCAGATACGCAGTATTTT.

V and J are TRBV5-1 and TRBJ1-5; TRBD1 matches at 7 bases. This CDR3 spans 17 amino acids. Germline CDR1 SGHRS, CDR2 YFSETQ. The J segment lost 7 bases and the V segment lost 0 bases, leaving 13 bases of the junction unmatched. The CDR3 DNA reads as TGCGCCAGCAGCTTGGTAATAATTTACAGGGGTCTCCAGCCCCAGCATTTT. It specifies CASSLVIIYRGLQPQHF.

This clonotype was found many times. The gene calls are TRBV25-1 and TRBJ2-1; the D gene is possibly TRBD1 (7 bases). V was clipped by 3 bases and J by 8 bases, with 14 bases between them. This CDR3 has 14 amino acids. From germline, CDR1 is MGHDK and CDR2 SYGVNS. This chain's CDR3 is CASSEWRDSDEQFF. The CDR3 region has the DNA TGTGCCAGCAGTGAGTGGCGGGACAGCGATGAGCAGTTCTTC.

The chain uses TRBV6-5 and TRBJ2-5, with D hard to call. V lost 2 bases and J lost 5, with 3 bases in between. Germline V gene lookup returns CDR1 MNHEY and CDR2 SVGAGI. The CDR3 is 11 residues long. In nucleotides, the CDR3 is TGTGCCAGCAGTTACGGGGAGACCCAGTACTTC. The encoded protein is CASSYGETQYF.

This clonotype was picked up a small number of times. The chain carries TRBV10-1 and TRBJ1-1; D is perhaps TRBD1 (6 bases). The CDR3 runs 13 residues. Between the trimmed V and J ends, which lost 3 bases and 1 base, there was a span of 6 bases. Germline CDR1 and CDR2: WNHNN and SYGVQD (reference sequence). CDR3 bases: TGCGCCAGCAGTGACAGGGGGAACACTGAAGCTTTCTTT. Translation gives CASSDRGNTEAFF.

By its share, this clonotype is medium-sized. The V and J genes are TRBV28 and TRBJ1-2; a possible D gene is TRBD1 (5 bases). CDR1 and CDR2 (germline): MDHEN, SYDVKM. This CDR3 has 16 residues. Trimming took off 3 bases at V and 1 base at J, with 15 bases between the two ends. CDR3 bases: TGTGCCAGCAGTTTGTGGGGGGTTGAGGATAACTATGGCTACACCTTC. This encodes CASSLWGVEDNYGYTF.

CDR3 nucleotide sequence: TGTGCCAGCAGTTCCGGACAGGGCAGGGGAAGCAATCAGCCCCAGCATTTT. It yields the protein CASSSGQGRGSNQPQHF. This chain uses TRBV28 with TRBJ1-5, with 8 bases that match TRBD1. The CDR3 consists of 17 residues. After removal of 4 bases from V and 1 base from J, the junction contained 9 bases not matched to a gene. CDR1 and CDR2 (germline): MDHEN, SYDVKM. Full variable domain (rest looked up from reference TRBV28 and TRBJ1-5): DVKVTQSSRYLVKRTGEKVFLECVQDMDHENMFWYRQDPGLGLRLIYFSYDVKMKEKGDIPEGYSVSREKKERFSLILESASTNQTSMYLCASSSGQGRGSNQPQHFGDGTRLSIL.

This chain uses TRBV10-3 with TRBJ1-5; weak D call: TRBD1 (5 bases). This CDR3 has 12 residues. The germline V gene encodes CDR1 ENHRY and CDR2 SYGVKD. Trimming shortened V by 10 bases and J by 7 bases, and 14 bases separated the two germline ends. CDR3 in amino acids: CATSQEGQPQHF. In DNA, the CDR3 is TGTGCCACCTCACAGGAGGGGCAGCCCCAGCATTTT.

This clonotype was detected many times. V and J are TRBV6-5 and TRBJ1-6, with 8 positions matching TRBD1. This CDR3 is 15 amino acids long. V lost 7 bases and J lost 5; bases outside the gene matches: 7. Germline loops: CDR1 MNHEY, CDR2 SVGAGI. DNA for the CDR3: TGTGCCAGCACCCCAGGGGGCGGCAATAATTCACCCCTCCACTTT. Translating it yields CASTPGGGNNSPLHF.

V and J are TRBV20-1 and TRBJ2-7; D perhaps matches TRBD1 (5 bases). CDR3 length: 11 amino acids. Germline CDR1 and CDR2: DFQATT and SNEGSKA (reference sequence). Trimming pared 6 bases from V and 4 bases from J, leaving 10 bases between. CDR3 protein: CSADRGYEQYF. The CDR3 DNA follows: TGCAGTGCCGATAGGGGTTACGAGCAGTACTTC.

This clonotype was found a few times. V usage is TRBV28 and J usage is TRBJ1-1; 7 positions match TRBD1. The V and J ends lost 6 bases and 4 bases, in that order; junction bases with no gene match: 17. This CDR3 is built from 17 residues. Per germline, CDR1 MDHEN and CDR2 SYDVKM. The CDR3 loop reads CASSTPKGASMGTEAFF. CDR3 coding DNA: TGTGCCAGCAGCACACCTAAGGGGGCAAGCATGGGCACTGAAGCTTTCTTT.

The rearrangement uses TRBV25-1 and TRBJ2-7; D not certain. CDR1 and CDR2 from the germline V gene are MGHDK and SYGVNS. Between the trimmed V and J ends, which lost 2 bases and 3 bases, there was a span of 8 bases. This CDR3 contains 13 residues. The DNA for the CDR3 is TGTGCCAGCAGTGAACTACCGAACTACGAGCAGTACTTC. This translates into CASSELPNYEQYF.

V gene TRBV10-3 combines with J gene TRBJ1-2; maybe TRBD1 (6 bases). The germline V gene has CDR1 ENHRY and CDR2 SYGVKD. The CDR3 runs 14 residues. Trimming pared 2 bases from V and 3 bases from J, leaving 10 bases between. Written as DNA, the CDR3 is TGTGCCATCAGTGAGGGGGGACAACACTATGGCTACACCTTC. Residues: CAISEGGQHYGYTF.

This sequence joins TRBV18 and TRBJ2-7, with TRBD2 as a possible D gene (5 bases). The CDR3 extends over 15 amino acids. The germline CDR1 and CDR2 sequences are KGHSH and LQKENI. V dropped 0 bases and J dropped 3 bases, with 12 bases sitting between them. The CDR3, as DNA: TGTGCCAGCTCACCACCGTCAGCGGCCAACTACGAGCAGTACTTC. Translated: CASSPPSAANYEQYF.

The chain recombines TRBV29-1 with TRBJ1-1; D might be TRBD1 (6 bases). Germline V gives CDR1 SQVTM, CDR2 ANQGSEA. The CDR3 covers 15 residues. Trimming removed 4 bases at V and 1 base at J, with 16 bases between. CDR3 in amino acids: CSVVGGRDKNTEAFF. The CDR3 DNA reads TGCAGCGTTGTAGGGGGGCGCGATAAGAACACTGAAGCTTTCTTT. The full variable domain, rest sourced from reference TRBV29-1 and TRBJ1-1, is SAVISQKPSRDICQRGTSLTIQCQVDSQVTMMFWYRQQPGQSLTLIATANQGSEATYESGFVIDKFPISRPNLTFSTLTVSNMSPEDSSIYLCSVVGGRDKNTEAFFGQGTRLTVV.

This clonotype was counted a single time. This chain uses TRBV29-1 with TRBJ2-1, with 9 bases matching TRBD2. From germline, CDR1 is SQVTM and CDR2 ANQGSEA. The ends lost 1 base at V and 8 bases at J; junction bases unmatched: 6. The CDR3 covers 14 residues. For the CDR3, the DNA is TGCAGCGTTGAAGGGATAGCGGGAGCAGATGAGCAGTTCTTC. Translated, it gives CSVEGIAGADEQFF.

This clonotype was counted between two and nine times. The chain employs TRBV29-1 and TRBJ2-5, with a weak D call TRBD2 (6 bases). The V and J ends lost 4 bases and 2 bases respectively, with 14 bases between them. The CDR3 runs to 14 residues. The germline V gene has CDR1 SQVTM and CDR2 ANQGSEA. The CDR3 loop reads CSVVPAGRQETQYF. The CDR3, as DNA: TGCAGCGTTGTCCCTGCGGGACGGCAAGAGACCCAGTACTTC. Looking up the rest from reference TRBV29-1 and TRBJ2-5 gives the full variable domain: SAVISQKPSRDICQRGTSLTIQCQVDSQVTMMFWYRQQPGQSLTLIATANQGSEATYESGFVIDKFPISRPNLTFSTLTVSNMSPEDSSIYLCSVVPAGRQETQYFGPGTRLLVL.

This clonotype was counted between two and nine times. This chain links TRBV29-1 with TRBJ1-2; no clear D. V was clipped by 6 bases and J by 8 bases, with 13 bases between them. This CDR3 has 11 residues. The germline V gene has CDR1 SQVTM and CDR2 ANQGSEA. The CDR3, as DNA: TGCAGCGTGAACCGGGGTGGGGGCTACACCTTC. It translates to CSVNRGGGYTF.

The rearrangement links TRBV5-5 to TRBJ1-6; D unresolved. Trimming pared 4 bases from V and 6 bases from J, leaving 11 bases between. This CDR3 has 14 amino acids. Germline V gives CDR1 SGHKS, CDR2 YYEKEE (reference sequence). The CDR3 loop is CASSGGTANSPLHF. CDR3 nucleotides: TGTGCCAGCAGCGGAGGTACAGCTAATTCACCCCTCCACTTT.

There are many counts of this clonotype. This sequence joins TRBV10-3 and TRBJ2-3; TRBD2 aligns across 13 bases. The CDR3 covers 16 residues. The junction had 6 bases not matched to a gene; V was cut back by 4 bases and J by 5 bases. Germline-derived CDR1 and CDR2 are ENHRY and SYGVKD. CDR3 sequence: CAISGGLAGLKDTQYF. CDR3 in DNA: TGTGCCATCAGTGGGGGACTAGCGGGATTGAAAGATACGCAGTATTTT.

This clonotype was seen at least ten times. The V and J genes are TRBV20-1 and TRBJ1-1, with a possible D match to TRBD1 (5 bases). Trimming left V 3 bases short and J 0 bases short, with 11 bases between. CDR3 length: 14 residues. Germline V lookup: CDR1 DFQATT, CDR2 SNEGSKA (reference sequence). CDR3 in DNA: TGCAGTGCTAGGACGGGACGGTTGAACACTGAAGCTTTCTTT. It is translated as CSARTGRLNTEAFF.